This T cell receptor (beta chain) comes out of a study of blood T cell repertoires in COVID-19. All recovered Cohort 3 donors got two negative PCRs, got clearance, or saw symptom resolution. Sequenced by immunoSEQ multiplex PCR; TCRdb stores in-frame clones only, minus some. The sample has under 350,000 clones, roughly nine tenths seen once. Specimen: PBMCs or T cells enriched from blood (not recorded which). This clonotype was sampled from a woman aged 55-70 years who had recovered from COVID-19.

The CDR3 reads CASSNTGSYEQYF. The CDR3 region has the DNA TGTGCCAGCAGCAACACAGGGTCCTACGAGCAGTACTTC. The V gene is TRBV7-8, the J gene TRBJ2-7; possible D gene TRBD1, 6 bases. Trimming shortened V by 5 bases and J by 1 base, and 9 bases separated the two germline ends. The germline V gene has CDR1 SGHVS and CDR2 FQNEAQ. The CDR3 contains 13 residues. Combining the CDR3 with reference TRBV7-8 and TRBJ2-7 gives the whole variable domain GAGVSQSPRYKVAKRGQDVALRCDPISGHVSLFWYQQALGQGPEFLTYFQNEAQLDKSGLPSDRFFAERPEGSVSTLKIQRTQQEDSAVYLCASSNTGSYEQYFGPGTRLTVT.